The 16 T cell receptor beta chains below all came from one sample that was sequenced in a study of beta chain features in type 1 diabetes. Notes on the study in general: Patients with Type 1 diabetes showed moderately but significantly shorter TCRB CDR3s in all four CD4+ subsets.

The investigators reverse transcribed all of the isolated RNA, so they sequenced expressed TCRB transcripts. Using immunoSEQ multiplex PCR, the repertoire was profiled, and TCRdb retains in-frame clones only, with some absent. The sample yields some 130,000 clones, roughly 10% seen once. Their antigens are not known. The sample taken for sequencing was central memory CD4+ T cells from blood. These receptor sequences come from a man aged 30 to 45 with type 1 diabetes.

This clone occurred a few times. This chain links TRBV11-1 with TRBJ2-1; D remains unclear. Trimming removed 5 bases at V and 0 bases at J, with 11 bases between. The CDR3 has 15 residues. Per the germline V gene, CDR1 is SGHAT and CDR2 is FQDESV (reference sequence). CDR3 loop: CASSPQDLSYNEQFF. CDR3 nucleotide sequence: TGTGCCAGCAGCCCCCAGGATCTCTCCTACAATGAGCAGTTCTTC.

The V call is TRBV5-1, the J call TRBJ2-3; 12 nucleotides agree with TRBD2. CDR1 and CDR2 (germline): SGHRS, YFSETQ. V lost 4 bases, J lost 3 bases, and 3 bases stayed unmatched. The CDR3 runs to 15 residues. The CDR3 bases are TGCGCCAGCAGCGTGACTAGCGGGGGAACAGATACGCAGTATTTT. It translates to CASSVTSGGTDTQYF.

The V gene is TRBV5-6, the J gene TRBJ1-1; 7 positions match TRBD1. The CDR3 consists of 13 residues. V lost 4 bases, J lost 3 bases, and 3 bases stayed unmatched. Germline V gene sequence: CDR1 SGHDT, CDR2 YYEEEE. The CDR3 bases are TGTGCCAGCAGCGCCGACAGGGACACTGAAGCTTTCTTT. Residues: CASSADRDTEAFF.

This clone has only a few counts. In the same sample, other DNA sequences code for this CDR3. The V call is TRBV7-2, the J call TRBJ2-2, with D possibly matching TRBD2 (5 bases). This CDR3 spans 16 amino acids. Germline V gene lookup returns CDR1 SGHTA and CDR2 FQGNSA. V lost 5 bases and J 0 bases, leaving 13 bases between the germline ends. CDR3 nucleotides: TGTGCCAGCAGCCTGAGAAGGACTGCGAACACCGGGGAGCTGTTTTTT. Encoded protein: CASSLRRTANTGELFF.

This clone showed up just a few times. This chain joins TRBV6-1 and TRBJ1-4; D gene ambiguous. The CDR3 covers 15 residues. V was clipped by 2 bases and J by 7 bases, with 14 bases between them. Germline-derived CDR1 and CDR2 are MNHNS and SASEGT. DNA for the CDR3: TGTGCCAGCAGTGAAATCCAGATCGCCTCTGAAAAACTGTTTTTT. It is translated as CASSEIQIASEKLFF.

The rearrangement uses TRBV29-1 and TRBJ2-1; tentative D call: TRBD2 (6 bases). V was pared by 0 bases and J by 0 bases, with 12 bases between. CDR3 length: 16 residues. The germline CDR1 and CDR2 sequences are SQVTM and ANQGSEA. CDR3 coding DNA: TGCAGCGTTGAAGAAGGGACTGCCGACTCCTACAATGAGCAGTTCTTC. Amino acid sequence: CSVEEGTADSYNEQFF.

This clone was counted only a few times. CDR3 loop: CASRGDSKAFF. The CDR3 DNA sequence: TGTGCCAGCAGGGGCGACAGCAAAGCTTTCTTT. The chain employs TRBV25-1 and TRBJ1-1; possible D gene TRBD1, 5 bases. Germline CDR1 reads MGHDK; CDR2 reads SYGVNS. V gave up 6 bases and J gave up 9 bases, with 11 bases separating them. This CDR3 region has 11 residues. Full variable domain (remainder filled in from reference TRBV25-1 and TRBJ1-1): EADIYQTPRYLVIGTGKKITLECSQTMGHDKMYWYQQDPGMELHLIHYSYGVNSTEKGDLSSESTVSRIRTEHFPLTLESARPSHTSQYLCASRGDSKAFFGQGTRLTVV.

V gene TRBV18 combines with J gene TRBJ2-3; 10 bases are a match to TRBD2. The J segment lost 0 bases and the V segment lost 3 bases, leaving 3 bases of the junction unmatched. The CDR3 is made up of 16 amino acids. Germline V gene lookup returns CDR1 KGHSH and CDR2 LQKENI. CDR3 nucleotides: TGTGCCAGCTCACCCCCGGGACTAGCGAGCACAGATACGCAGTATTTT. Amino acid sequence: CASSPPGLASTDTQYF.

For the CDR3, the DNA is TGTGCCAGCAGCCCTCCGGCGGGGGCCGAGCAGTACTTC. Protein product: CASSPPAGAEQYF. The chain is built from TRBV5-6 and TRBJ2-7; a possible D gene is TRBD2 (7 bases). There are 13 residues in the CDR3. Germline CDR1 is SGHDT and CDR2 is YYEEEE. V gave up 4 bases and J gave up 6 bases, with 14 bases separating them.

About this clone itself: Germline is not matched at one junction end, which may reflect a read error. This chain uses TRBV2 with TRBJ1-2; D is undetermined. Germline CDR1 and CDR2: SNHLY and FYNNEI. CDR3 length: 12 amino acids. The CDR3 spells CASRQYGSGSSF. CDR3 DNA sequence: TGTGCCAGCAGACAGTATGGATCAGGTTCATCCTTC. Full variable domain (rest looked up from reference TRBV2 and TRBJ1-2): EPEVTQTPSHQVTQMGQEVILRCVPISNHLYFYWYRQILGQKVEFLVSFYNNEISEKSEIFDDQFSVERPDGSNFTLKIRSTKLEDSAMYFCASRQYGSGSSFGSGTRLTVV.

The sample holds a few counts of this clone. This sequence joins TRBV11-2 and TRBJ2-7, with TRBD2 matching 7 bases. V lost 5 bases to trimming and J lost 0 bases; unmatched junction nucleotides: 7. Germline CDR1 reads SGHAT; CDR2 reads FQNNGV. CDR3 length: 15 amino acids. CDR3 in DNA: TGTGCCAGCAGCCGTGCGGGGGATCCCTCCTACGAGCAGTACTTC. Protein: CASSRAGDPSYEQYF. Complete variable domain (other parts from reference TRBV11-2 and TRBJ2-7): EAGVAQSPRYKIIEKRQSVAFWCNPISGHATLYWYQQILGQGPKLLIQFQNNGVVDDSQLPKDRFSAERLKGVDSTLKIQPAKLEDSAVYLCASSRAGDPSYEQYFGPGTRLTVT.

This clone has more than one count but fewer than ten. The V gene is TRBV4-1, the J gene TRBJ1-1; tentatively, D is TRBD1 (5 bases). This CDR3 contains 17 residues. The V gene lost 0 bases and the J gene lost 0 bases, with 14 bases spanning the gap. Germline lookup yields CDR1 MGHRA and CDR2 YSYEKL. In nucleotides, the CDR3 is TGCGCCAGCAGCCAAGATTCAGAGACAGATATGAACACTGAAGCTTTCTTT. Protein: CASSQDSETDMNTEAFF.

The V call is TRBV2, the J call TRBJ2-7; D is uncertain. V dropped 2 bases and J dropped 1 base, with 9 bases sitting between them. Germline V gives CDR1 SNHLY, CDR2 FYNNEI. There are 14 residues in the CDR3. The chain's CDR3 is CASSETVTSYEQYF. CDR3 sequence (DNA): TGTGCCAGCAGTGAAACAGTAACATCCTACGAGCAGTACTTC.

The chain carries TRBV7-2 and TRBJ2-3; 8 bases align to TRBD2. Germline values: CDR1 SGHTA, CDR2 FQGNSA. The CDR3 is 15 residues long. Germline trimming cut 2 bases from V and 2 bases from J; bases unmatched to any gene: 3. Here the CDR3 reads CASSLRGGSTDTQYF. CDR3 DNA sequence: TGTGCCAGCAGCTTACGGGGGGGATCCACAGATACGCAGTATTTT.

This CDR3 is CASSYDRGNQPQHF. In nucleotides, the CDR3 is TGTGCCAGCAGTTACGACAGGGGCAATCAGCCCCAGCATTTT. The chain employs TRBV6-6 and TRBJ1-5; 7 bases map to TRBD1. The CDR3 sequence is 14 residues long. The V and J ends lost 2 bases and 2 bases, in that order; junction bases with no gene match: 0. Germline values: CDR1 MNHNY, CDR2 SVGAGI (reference sequence).

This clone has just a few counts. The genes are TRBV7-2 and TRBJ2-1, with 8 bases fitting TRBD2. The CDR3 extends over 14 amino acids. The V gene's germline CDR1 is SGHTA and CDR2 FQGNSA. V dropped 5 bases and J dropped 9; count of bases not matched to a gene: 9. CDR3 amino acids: CASSRLSGAGEQFF. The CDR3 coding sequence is TGTGCCAGCAGCCGACTTAGCGGGGCGGGTGAGCAGTTCTTC.